This TCR beta chain was recorded in a study of blood T cell repertoires in COVID-19 (dated by TCRdb to about 2020). Turning to the overall study: Collaborator samples came from the United States, Italy and Spain and covered acute and convalescent phases of COVID-19. The prospective study material was composed of cDNA or gDNA derived from T cells, B-cell-depleted T cells, or PBMCs. Deeply sampled blood TCRbeta repertoires from subjects exposed to, actively infected with, or recovered from COVID-19 were included in the dataset. The repertoires were made available in a free public database intended to serve as a resource for research on the immune response to SARS-CoV-2. Samples came from the ongoing ImmuneRACE study (first 160 participants) plus 1,254 subjects from 6 global collaborators. Sample metadata almost always included a de-identified subject ID, COVID-19 status, age in years and sex. Where available, HLA class I and class II types were obtained from metadata supplied by the sample provider rather than from assay-based typing.

Collaborating institutions collected whole blood in K2EDTA tubes following their own protocols. Collaborator samples were shipped for TCRbeta analysis as frozen whole blood, isolated PBMCs, or DNA extracted from either sample type. TCRbeta CDR3 regions were amplified from genomic DNA using the immunoSEQ Assay, a bias-controlled multiplex PCR. The original pipeline was this. Within the assay, amplification of reference gene primers was used to estimate how many nucleated cells each sample contained. To quantify the absolute abundance of each unique TCRbeta CDR3 rearrangement, sequence reads were collapsed and filtered. For each sample, productive Simpson clonality was calculated as the square root of Simpson's diversity index across productive rearrangements. TCRdb took over this immuneACCESS table, retaining in-frame rearrangements with V and J assigned. Such tables are incomplete; in checked studies, under half of the missing clones stem from an unresolved V gene, and the remainder is unexplained. That table gives V, J and clone size, and the DNA gave D and trimming. The sample data list 25,000 to 30,000 clones, and 85% to 90% of these were observed just once. The top ten clonotypes cover around 6.2% of the sample.

With regard to this clone: Its antigen is unknown. The sample holds no much larger clone one base away, and base qualities are not on file.

Points the paper makes about the study in general: Clinical and demographic metadata were provided uncurated, with the amount varying by source and participant.

The material sequenced was peripheral blood. The sequence was obtained from a human donor in a cohort sampled during active COVID-19.

For the CDR3, the sequence is CASSPKDGGTFGDTGELFF. The DNA reads as follows: TGTGCCAGCAGCCCAAAAGATGGAGGGACCTTCGGGGACACCGGGGAGCTGTTTTTT. The chain employs TRBV3-1 (or the pseudogene TRBV3-2) and TRBJ2-2; a tentative D call is TRBD2 (6 bases match). V and J lose 4 bases and 3 bases, and a span of 24 bases separates them. There are 19 amino acids in the CDR3, from cysteine to phenylalanine inclusive. The retained sequence is limited to the CDR3, 57 bases, with the frame set at the first base. The germline V gene (reference sequence) supplies CDR1 LGHDT and CDR2 YNNKEL.